A selection of T cell receptor beta chains follows, all from one sample in a study of blood T cell repertoires in COVID-19. Produced via immunoSEQ multiplex PCR; TCRdb's table is partial and in-frame only. Of about 90,000 clones listed, 80% to 90% are singletons. The specimen was peripheral blood. These receptors were obtained from a man over 45 with COVID-19, enrolled during active disease. The CDR3 runs from the conserved cysteine through the conserved F or W. Fields, in order: J gene, clone size, V gene, CDR3 protein. Clone size is stated in some rows and not others, as once, few, many or a class when expanded.

TRBJ2-1 | . | TRBV7-3 | CASSLTGDEQFF
TRBJ2-7 | . | TRBV7-2 | CASSLTSGAQGYEQYF
TRBJ1-1 | medium-sized | TRBV7-2 | CASSSATGNTEAFF
TRBJ1-6 | . | TRBV6-5 | CASRPGTDNSPLHF
TRBJ1-1 | . | TRBV6-5 | CASSRTDRYTEAFF
TRBJ2-3 | . | TRBV5-4 | CASQLASTDTQYF
TRBJ1-5 | . | TRBV7-6 | CASSHSNQPQHF
TRBJ1-5 | few | TRBV18 | CASSPSSATNNQPQHF
TRBJ2-1 | . | TRBV27 | CASSSPQGTGTYEQFF
TRBJ2-7 | . | TRBV18 | CASSPGGGAYEQYF
TRBJ2-7 | . | TRBV20-1 | CSAASGYEQYF
TRBJ1-2 | once | TRBV19 | CASSKPPLGLNYGYTF
TRBJ2-7 | . | TRBV9 | CASSVEGTDDYEQYF
TRBJ2-7 | . | TRBV3-1/TRBV3-2 | CASSQEASRRSPSYEQYF
TRBJ2-2 | . | TRBV3-1/TRBV3-2 | CASSQEVQGMTGELFF
TRBJ2-7 | . | TRBV18 | CASSSTGGGSYEQYF
TRBJ1-3 | . | TRBV3-1/TRBV3-2 | CASSQVLLQANGNTIYF
TRBJ2-7 | . | TRBV6-5 | CASSSGASYEQYF
TRBJ1-2 | once | TRBV28 | CASSFEGYGYTF
TRBJ1-2 | . | TRBV15 | CATSLDRFYGYTF
TRBJ2-1 | once | TRBV24-1 | CATSDFRGGITGNEQFF
TRBJ2-2 | . | TRBV5-1 | CASSLYLSPNTGELFF
TRBJ1-2 | few | TRBV7-3 | CASSLNRGDGYTF
TRBJ2-5 | . | TRBV5-1 | CASTRAGVETQYF
TRBJ2-1 | . | TRBV7-3 | CASSLVQGLANEQFF